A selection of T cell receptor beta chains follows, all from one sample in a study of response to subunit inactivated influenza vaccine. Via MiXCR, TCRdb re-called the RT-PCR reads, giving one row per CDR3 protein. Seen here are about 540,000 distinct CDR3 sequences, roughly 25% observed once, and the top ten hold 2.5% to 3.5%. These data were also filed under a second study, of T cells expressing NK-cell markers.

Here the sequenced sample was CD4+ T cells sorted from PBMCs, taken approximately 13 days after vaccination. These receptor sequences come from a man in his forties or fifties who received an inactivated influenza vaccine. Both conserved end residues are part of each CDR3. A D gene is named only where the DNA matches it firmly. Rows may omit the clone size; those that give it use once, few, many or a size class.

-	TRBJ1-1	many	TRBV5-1	TGCGCCAGCAGGAACACAGGGAACACTGAAGCTTTCTTT	CASRNTGNTEAFF
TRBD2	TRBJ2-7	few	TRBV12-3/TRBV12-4	TGTGCCAGCAGCCCCGGGGCGGCGGGAGGTTTGTACGAGCAGTACTTC	CASSPGAAGGLYEQYF
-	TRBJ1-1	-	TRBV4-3	TGCACCAGCAGCCAAAGCCTAGACAGGCTAGCTTTCTTT	CTSSQSLDRLAFF
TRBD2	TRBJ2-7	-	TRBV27	TGTGCCAGCAGTTCGACTAGCGGGCCCTACGAGCAGTACTTC	CASSSTSGPYEQYF
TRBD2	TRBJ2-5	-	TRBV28	TGTGCCAGCAGTCTTAGCGGGAGCCGAGGACAAGAGACCCAGTACTTC	CASSLSGSRGQETQYF
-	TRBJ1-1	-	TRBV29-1	TGCAGCGTTGCGGGTCCCACTGAAGCTTTCTTT	CSVAGPTEAFF
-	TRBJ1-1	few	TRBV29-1	TGCAGCGTTGCAGCTAGACAGAACACTGAAGCTTTCTTT	CSVAARQNTEAFF
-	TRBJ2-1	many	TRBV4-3	TGCGCCAGCAGCCAAGATTATTACCTAAGCTCCTACAATGAGCAGTTCTTC	CASSQDYYLSSYNEQFF
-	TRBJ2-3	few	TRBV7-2	TGTGCCAGCAGCCCCGGGGCAACAGATACGCAGTATTTT	CASSPGATDTQYF
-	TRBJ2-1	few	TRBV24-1	TGTGCCACCAGTGATTTAAGGCAGGGCTATGAGCAGTTCTTC	CATSDLRQGYEQFF
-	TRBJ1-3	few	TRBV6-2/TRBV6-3	TGTGCCAGCAGTTACCGTGGGAGCACCTCTGGAAACACCATATATTTT	CASSYRGSTSGNTIYF
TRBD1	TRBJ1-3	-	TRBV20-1	TGCAGTGCTCCCGACAGGGGGACTGGAAACACCATATATTTT	CSAPDRGTGNTIYF
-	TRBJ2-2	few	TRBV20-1	TGCAGTGCTAGAGACGGCCAGGGAATCGGGGAGCTGTTTTTT	CSARDGQGIGELFF
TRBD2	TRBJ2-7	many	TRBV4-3	TGCGCCAGCAGCCAAGAGTGGCTAGCGGTAAGCTCCTACGAGCAGTACTTC	CASSQEWLAVSSYEQYF
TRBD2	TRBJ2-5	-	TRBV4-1	TGCGCCAGCAGCCTGGGACTAGCGGGGGGGCGTCAGGAGACCCAGTACTTC	CASSLGLAGGRQETQYF
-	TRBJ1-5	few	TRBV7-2	TGTGCCAGCAGTATAGAGAAGGGCAATCAGCCCCAGCATTTT	CASSIEKGNQPQHF
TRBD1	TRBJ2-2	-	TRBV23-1	TGCGCCAGCAGTCAATCGGCACTGACAGGGAGCCGTTTCACCGGGGAGCTGTTTTTT	CASSQSALTGSRFTGELFF
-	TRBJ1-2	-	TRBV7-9	TGTGCCAGCAGCTTGGGCGCGGATAAAACTAACTATGGCTACACCTTC	CASSLGADKTNYGYTF
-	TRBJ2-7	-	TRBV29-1	TGCAGCGGAGTAGCCTACGAGCAGTACTTC	CSGVAYEQYF
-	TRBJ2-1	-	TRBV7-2	TGTGCCAGCAGCCCCACGATGTTGGGCTCCTACAATGAGCAGTTCTTC	CASSPTMLGSYNEQFF
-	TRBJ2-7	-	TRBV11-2	TGTGCCAGCAGCTTAGTCACCACAGGGTATTACGAGCAGTACTTC	CASSLVTTGYYEQYF
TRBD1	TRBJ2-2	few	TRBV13	TGTGCCAGCAGCTTAGATTGGACAGGGGAATCCGGGGAGCTGTTTTTT	CASSLDWTGESGELFF
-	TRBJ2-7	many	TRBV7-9	TGTGCCAGCGGGCGGGACACCTACGAGCAGTACTTC	CASGRDTYEQYF
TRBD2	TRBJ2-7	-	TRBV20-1	TGCAGTGCTACGAGCGGGAGCATATCCTACGAGCAGTACTTC	CSATSGSISYEQYF
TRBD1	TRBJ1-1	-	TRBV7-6	TGTGCCAGCAGCTTAGCGTCTCAGACAGGGGAATATAGGAACACTGAAGCTTTCTTT	CASSLASQTGEYRNTEAFF
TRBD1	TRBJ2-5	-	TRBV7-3	TGTGCCAGCAGCCCCGGGACAGGGGTTTCGGAGACCCAGTACTTC	CASSPGTGVSETQYF
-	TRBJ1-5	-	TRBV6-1	TGTGCCAGCAGCATTGACGACAGGAGCAATCAGCCCCAGCATTTT	CASSIDDRSNQPQHF